A selection of T cell receptor beta chains follows, all from one sample in a study of control samples from healthy donors and cancer patients. The table came from immunoSEQ multiplex PCR; TCRdb's copy has only in-frame clones and leaves some out. The sample has 80,000 to 100,000 clones, 70% to 80% seen once. The specimen was blood. These receptors originate from a woman in her twenties or thirties in good health. CDR3s include the opening cysteine and the closing phenylalanine or tryptophan. The D gene is left open where the match is weak. Where a row states a size, it is once, few, many or the class of an expanded clone; other rows omit it.

abundance	len	v_gene	j_gene	d_gene	CDR3aa	CDR3nt
.	16	TRBV6-2/TRBV6-3	TRBJ1-5	TRBD1	CASSYHGTGSNQPQHF	TGTGCCAGCAGTTACCATGGGACAGGGAGCAATCAGCCCCAGCATTTT
once	14	TRBV19	TRBJ1-2	TRBD1	CASSIATGAGGYTF	TGTGCCAGTAGTATAGCAACAGGGGCTGGTGGCTACACCTTC
.	14	TRBV7-9	TRBJ2-7	.	CASSLGPGVYEQYF	TGTGCCAGCAGCTTAGGTCCGGGGGTCTACGAGCAGTACTTC
once	15	TRBV5-1	TRBJ2-1	.	CASSFSRATYNEQFF	TGCGCCAGCAGCTTCTCCAGGGCCACCTACAATGAGCAGTTCTTC
once	16	TRBV6-6	TRBJ1-2	.	CASSYSAGYALYGYTF	TGTGCCAGCAGTTACTCGGCAGGGTACGCCCTCTATGGCTACACCTTC
.	13	TRBV7-9	TRBJ2-7	.	CASSFRDRDEQYF	TGTGCCAGCAGCTTCCGGGACCGAGATGAGCAGTACTTC
.	16	TRBV5-1	TRBJ2-2	TRBD1	CASRAGGKANTGELFF	TGCGCCAGCAGGGCAGGGGGCAAGGCGAACACCGGGGAGCTGTTTTTT
.	13	TRBV12-3/TRBV12-4	TRBJ1-5	TRBD1	CASSSDRLQPQHF	TGTGCCAGCAGCTCGGACAGGTTGCAGCCCCAGCATTTT
few	16	TRBV27	TRBJ1-2	TRBD1	CASGLRDRGSSYGYTF	TGTGCCAGCGGTCTCCGGGACAGGGGTAGCAGCTATGGCTACACCTTC
.	16	TRBV7-6	TRBJ2-2	TRBD1	CASSKIRGLGTGELFF	TGTGCCAGCAGCAAGATCAGGGGGCTCGGCACCGGGGAGCTGTTTTTT
.	15	TRBV2	TRBJ2-3	TRBD2	CASSPRSGGTDTQYF	TGTGCCAGCAGCCCTAGAAGCGGGGGGACAGATACGCAGTATTTT